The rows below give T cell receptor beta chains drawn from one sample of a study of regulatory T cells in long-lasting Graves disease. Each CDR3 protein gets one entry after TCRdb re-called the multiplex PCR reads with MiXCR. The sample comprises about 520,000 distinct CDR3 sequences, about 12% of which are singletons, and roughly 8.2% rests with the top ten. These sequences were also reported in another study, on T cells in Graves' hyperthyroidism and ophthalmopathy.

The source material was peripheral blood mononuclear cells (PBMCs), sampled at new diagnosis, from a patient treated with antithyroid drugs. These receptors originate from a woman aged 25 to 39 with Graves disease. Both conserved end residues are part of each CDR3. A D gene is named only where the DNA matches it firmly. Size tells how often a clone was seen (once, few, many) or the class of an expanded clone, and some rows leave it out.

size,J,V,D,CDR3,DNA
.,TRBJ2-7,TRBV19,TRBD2,CASSPLPLRGGSSYEQYF,TGTGCCAGTAGTCCTCTCCCTCTTAGGGGCGGGAGCTCCTACGAGCAGTACTTC
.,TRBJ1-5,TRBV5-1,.,CASSLGEPNQPQHF,TGCGCCAGCAGCTTGGGCGAACCCAATCAGCCCCAGCATTTT
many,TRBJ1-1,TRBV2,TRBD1,CASAGQGATEAFF,TGTGCCAGCGCCGGACAGGGTGCCACTGAAGCTTTCTTT
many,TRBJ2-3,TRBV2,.,CASSDSNVADTQYF,TGTGCCAGCAGTGACTCCAACGTGGCAGATACGCAGTATTTT
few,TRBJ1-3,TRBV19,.,CASKKVGLGDTIYF,TGTGCCAGTAAGAAAGTGGGGCTTGGGGACACCATATATTTT
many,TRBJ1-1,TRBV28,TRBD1,CASTKDRPEAFF,TGTGCCAGCACCAAGGACAGGCCTGAAGCTTTCTTT
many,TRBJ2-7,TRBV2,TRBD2,CAIISLAGKPYEQYF,TGTGCCATCATTTCACTAGCGGGAAAGCCCTACGAGCAGTACTTC
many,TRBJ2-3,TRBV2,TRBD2,CASTKSLAADTQYF,TGTGCCAGCACTAAATCCCTAGCGGCAGATACGCAGTATTTT
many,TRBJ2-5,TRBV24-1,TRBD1,CATSVMGQGARETQYF,TGTGCCACCAGTGTTATGGGACAGGGGGCGCGGGAGACCCAGTACTTC
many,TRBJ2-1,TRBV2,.,CTSSAKGSSYNEQFF,TGTACCAGCAGTGCAAAGGGGAGCTCCTACAATGAGCAGTTCTTC
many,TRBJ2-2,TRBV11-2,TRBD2,CASRTPRLAGGRGTGELFF,TGTGCCAGCAGAACCCCGCGGCTAGCGGGAGGCCGTGGCACCGGGGAGCTGTTTTTT
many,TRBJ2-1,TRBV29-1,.,CSVEASVGREQFF,TGCAGCGTTGAAGCGTCGGTAGGGAGAGAGCAGTTCTTC
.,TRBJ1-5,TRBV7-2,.,CASSFALGTMQPHHF,.
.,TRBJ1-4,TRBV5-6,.,CASSFTGTWANEKLFF,TGTGCCAGCAGCTTTACAGGGACATGGGCTAATGAAAAACTGTTTTTT
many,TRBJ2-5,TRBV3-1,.,CASSQSGRSSGETQYF,TGTGCCAGCAGCCAATCCGGACGGTCAAGTGGAGAGACCCAGTACTTC
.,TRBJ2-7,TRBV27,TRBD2,CASSLKRGYEQYF,TGTGCCAGCAGTCTTAAGCGGGGATACGAGCAGTACTTC
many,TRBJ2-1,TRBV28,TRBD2,CASTLSGSSYNEQFF,TGTGCCAGCACCCTTAGCGGGAGCTCCTACAATGAGCAGTTCTTC
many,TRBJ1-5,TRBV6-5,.,CASSSAGQSNQPQHF,TGTGCCAGCAGTTCCGCTGGGCAGAGCAATCAGCCCCAGCATTTT
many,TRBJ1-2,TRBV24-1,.,CATSVTGKGHGYTF,TGTGCCACCAGTGTCACAGGGAAGGGCCATGGCTACACCTTC
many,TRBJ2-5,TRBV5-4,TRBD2,CASSSSAGTSGSGETQYF,TGTGCCAGCAGCTCCTCCGCCGGGACTAGCGGGAGCGGGGAGACCCAGTACTTC
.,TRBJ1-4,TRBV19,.,CASSYGRSLDEKLFF,TGTGCCAGTAGTTACGGACGGTCGTTGGATGAAAAACTGTTTTTT
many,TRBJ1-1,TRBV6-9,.,CASSSPGWYTEAFF,TGTGCCAGCAGTTCTCCGGGCTGGTACACTGAAGCTTTCTTT
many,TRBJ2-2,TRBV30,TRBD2,CAWIPRLAGRTGELFF,TGTGCCTGGATCCCTCGACTAGCGGGACGCACCGGGGAGCTGTTTTTT
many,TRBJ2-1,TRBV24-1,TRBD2,CATSEVGSSGIQGEQFF,TGTGCCACCAGTGAAGTAGGGTCTAGCGGGATCCAGGGTGAGCAGTTCTTC